This is a list of T cell receptor beta chains from one sample in a study of T-cell memory formation after mild COVID-19. TCRdb reprocessed the 5' RACE reads with MiXCR, giving one entry per CDR3 protein. The repertoire holds more than 150,000 distinct CDR3 sequences, approximately 18% seen once, with 3% to 4.5% in the top ten. Sequencing was carried out using PBMCs or a T cell subset sorted from them (not recorded which). The receptors here all came from a man younger than 35 who had mild COVID-19 (a few samples of this study predate the infection). Cell type and time point are not known. CDR3s include the opening cysteine and the closing phenylalanine or tryptophan. Fields, in order: J gene, V gene, CDR3 length, CDR3 protein.

TRBJ1-5 | TRBV29-1 | 13 | CSVGDRGNQPQHF
TRBJ2-5 | TRBV7-2 | 15 | CASSSHGQGASLQYF
TRBJ2-5 | TRBV7-2 | 12 | CASSPYQRTQYF
TRBJ2-1 | TRBV4-3 | 16 | CASSPSGTRGSNEQFF
TRBJ2-3 | TRBV5-1 | 13 | CASDPGGTDTQYF
TRBJ2-3 | TRBV5-1 | 15 | CASSLLAVITDTQYF
TRBJ1-5 | TRBV16 | 15 | CASSQSGIANQPQHF
TRBJ1-2 | TRBV7-2 | 14 | CASSLAGVNYGYTF
TRBJ2-6 | TRBV4-2 | 17 | CASSQDPAASGANVLTF
TRBJ2-3 | TRBV20-1 | 11 | CSAKETDTQYF
TRBJ1-1 | TRBV6-5 | 13 | CASSYRGGGEAFF
TRBJ2-3 | TRBV5-1 | 14 | CASSLVGSTDTQYF
TRBJ1-5 | TRBV7-2 | 14 | CASSSVLGNQPQHF
TRBJ2-5 | TRBV11-3 | 15 | CASSTGQGRQETQYF
TRBJ1-4 | TRBV6-5 | 13 | CASSYSYREKLFF
TRBJ2-5 | TRBV20-1 | 16 | CSARRPGLAGQETQYF
TRBJ2-1 | TRBV3-1 | 14 | CASSQDWGSSPFFF